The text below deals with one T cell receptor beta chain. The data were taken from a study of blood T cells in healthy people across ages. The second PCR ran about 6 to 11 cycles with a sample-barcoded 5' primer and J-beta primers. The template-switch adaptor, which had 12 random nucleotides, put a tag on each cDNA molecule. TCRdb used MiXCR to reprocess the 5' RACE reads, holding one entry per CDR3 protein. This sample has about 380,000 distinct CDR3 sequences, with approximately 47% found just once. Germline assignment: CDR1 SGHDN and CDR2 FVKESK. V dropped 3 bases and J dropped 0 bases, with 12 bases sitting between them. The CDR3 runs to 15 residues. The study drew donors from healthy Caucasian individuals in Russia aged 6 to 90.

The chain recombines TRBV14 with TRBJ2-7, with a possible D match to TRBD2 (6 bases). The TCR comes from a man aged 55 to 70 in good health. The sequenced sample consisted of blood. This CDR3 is CASSQISGLSYEQYF. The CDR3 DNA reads TGTGCCAGCAGCCAGATTAGCGGACTCTCCTACGAGCAGTACTTC. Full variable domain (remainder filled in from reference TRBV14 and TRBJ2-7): EAGVTQFPSHSVIEKGQTVTLRCDPISGHDNLYWYRRVMGKEIKFLLHFVKESKQDESGMPNNRFLAERTGGTYSTLKVQPAELEDSGVYFCASSQISGLSYEQYFGPGTRLTVT.